This T cell receptor beta chain was identified in a study of OX40 agonist ivuxolimab in advanced cancers. Data came from immunoSEQ multiplex PCR; TCRdb stores just in-frame clones and leaves some out. The table has around 68,000 clones, 85% to 90% seen once. V was clipped by 2 bases and J by 3 bases, with 11 bases between them. Germline V gene lookup returns CDR1 SGHNT and CDR2 YYREEE (reference sequence). This CDR3 is 14 amino acids long. This clone was picked up a small number of times. The chain has TRBV5-4 and TRBJ2-5; no firm D call. This specimen consisted of CD4+ or CD8+ T cells sorted from blood, obtained in a trial of the OX40 agonist ivuxolimab. This receptor was obtained from an adult with an advanced solid tumor such as melanoma, head and neck, liver or kidney cancer. The CDR3 loop reads CASSLGPLKETQYF. The CDR3 DNA reads TGTGCCAGCAGCTTAGGGCCTCTTAAAGAGACCCAGTACTTC.